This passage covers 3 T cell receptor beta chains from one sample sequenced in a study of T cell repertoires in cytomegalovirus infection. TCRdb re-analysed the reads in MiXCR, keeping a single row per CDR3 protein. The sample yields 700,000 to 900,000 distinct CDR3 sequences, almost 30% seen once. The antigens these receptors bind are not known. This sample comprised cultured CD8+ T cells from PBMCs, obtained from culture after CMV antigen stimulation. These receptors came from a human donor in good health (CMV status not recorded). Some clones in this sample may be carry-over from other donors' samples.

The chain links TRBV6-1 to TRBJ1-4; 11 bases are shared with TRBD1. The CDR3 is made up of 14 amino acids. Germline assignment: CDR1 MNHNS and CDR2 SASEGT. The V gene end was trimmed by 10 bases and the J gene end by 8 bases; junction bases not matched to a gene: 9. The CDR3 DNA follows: TGTGCCATTATGCCGGGGACAGGGGGGGAAAAACTGTTTTTT. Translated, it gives CAIMPGTGGEKLFF.

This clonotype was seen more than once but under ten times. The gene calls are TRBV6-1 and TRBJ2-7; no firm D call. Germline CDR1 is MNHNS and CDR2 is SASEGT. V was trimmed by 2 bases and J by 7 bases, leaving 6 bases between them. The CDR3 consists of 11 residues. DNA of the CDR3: TGTGCCAGCAGTGAATACCCTGAGCAGTACTTC. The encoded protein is CASSEYPEQYF.

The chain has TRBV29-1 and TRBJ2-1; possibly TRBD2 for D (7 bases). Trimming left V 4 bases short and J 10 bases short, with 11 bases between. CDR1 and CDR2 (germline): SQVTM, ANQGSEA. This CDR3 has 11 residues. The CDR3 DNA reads TGCAGCGTTGTCGGGGGGCGAGAGCAGTTCTTC. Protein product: CSVVGGREQFF.